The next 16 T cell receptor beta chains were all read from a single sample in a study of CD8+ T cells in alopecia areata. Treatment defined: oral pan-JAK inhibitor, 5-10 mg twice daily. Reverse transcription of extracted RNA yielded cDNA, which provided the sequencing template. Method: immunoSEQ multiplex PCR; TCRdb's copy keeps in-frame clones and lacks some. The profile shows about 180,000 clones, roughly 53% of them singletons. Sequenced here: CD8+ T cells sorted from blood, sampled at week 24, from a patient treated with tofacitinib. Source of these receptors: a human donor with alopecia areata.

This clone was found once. CDR3 bases: TGTGCCAGCAGACAGGGCGCCTACGAGCAGTACTTC. Its translation is CASRQGAYEQYF. The rearrangement links TRBV25-1 to TRBJ2-7, with D possibly TRBD1 on 6 matching bases. Germline loops: CDR1 MGHDK, CDR2 SYGVNS. Deletions cut 6 bases from V and 2 bases from J, with 8 bases between. The CDR3 totals 12 residues.

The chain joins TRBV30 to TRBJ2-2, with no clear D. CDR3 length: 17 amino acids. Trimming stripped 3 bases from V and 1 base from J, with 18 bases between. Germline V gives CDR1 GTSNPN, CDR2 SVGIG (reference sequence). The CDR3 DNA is TGTGCCTGGAGCCCGGGTCCAGGATTTCAGAACACCGGGGAGCTGTTTTTT. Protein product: CAWSPGPGFQNTGELFF.

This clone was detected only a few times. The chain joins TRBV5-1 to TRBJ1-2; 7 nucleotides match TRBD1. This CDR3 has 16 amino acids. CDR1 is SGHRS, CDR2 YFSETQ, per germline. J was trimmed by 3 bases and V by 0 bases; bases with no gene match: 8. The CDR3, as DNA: TGCGCCAGCAGCTTGGGACAGGGCGCAGCCTACTATGGCTACACCTTC. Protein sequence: CASSLGQGAAYYGYTF.

The CDR3 region has the DNA TGTGCCATCAGTGAGATACAGGGATACGAGCAGTACTTC. Translation gives CAISEIQGYEQYF. This chain joins TRBV10-3 and TRBJ2-7; a possible D gene is TRBD1 (6 bases). Trimming cost V 2 bases and J 4 bases, with 9 bases left between them. In germline, CDR1 is ENHRY, CDR2 SYGVKD. There are 13 residues in the CDR3.

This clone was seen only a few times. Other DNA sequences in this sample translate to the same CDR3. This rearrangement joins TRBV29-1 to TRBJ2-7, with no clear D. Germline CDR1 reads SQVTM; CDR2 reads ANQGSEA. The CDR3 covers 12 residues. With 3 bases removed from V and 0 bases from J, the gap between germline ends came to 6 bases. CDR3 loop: CSVESSSYEQYF. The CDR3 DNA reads TGCAGCGTTGAGTCCAGCTCCTACGAGCAGTACTTC.

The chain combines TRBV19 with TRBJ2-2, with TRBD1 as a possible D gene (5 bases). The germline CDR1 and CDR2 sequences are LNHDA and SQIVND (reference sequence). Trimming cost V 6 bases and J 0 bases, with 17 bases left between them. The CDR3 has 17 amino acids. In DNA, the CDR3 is TGTGCCAGTAGCCCTATCCTGTCAGGGCCGAACACCGGGGAGCTGTTTTTT. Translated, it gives CASSPILSGPNTGELFF.

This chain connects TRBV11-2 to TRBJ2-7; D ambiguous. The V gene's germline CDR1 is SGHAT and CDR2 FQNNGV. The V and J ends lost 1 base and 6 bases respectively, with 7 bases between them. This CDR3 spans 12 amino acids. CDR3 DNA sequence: TGTGCCAGCAGCTTAGGGTCGAGCGAGCAGTACTTC. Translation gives CASSLGSSEQYF.

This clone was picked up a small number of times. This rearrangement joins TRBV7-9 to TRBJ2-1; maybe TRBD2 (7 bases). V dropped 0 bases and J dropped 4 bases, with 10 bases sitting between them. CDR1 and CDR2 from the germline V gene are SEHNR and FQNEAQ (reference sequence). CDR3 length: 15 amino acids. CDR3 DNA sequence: TGTGCCAGCAGCTTAGCGGGGGGGCCTTACAATGAGCAGTTCTTC. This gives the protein CASSLAGGPYNEQFF.

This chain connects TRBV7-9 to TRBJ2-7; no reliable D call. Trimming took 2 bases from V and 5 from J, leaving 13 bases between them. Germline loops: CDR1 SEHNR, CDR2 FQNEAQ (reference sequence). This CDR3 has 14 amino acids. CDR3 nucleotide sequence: TGTGCCAGCAGCTTATCTCTTGGCTCGGACGAGCAGTACTTC. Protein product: CASSLSLGSDEQYF.

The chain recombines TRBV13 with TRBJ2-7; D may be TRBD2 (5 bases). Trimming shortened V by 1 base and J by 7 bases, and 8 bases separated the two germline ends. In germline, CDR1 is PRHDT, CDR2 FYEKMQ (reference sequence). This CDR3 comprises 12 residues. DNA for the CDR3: TGTGCCAGCAGCTTAGAAGAGGGTGAGCAGTACTTC. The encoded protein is CASSLEEGEQYF.

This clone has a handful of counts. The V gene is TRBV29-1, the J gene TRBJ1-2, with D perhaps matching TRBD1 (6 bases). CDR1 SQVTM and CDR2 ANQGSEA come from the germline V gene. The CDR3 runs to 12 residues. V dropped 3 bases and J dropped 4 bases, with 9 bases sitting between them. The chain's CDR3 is CSVDTGTYGYTF. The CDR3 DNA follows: TGCAGCGTTGACACAGGGACCTATGGCTACACCTTC.

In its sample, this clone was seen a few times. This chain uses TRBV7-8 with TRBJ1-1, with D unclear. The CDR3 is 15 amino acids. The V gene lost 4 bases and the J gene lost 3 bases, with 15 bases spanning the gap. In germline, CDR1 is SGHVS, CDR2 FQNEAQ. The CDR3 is CASSSLQSEDTEAFF. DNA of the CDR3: TGTGCCAGCAGCTCCCTCCAGTCTGAGGACACTGAAGCTTTCTTT.

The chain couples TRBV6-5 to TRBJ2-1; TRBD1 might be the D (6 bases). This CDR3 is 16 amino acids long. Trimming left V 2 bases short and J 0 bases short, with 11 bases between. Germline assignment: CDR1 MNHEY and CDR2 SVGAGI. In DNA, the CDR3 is TGTGCCAGCAGTTACGTCGGGACACCCTCCTACAATGAGCAGTTCTTC. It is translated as CASSYVGTPSYNEQFF.

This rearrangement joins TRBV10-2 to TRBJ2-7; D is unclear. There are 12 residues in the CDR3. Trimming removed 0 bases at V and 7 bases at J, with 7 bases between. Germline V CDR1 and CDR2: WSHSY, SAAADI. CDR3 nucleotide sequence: TGCGCCAGCAGTGAGTCAGCCCGGGAGCAGTACTTC. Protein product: CASSESAREQYF.

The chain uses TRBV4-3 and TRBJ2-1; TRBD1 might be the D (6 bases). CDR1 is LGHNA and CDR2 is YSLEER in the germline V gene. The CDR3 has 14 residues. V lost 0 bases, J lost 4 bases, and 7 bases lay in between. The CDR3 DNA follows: TGCGCCAGCAGCCAAGACAGGGGTTACAATGAGCAGTTCTTC. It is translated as CASSQDRGYNEQFF.

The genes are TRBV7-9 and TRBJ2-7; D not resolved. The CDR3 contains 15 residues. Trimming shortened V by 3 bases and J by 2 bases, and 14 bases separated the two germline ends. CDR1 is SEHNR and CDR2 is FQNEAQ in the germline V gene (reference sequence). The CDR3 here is CASSFYGSVAYEQYF. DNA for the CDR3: TGTGCCAGCAGCTTCTATGGCTCAGTCGCCTACGAGCAGTACTTC.